The present entry profiles one T cell receptor beta chain with its context. What it binds is not known. This sample is part of a study of T cells in Graves' hyperthyroidism and ophthalmopathy. Calling Graves' hyperthyroidism stable meant ophthalmopathy did not progress within 18 months. Patients were excluded because of uncontrolled infection, other autoimmune disease, pregnancy or lactation. Amplification of TCR beta CDR3 regions was performed using RNA transcripts as template. HTBI primers were the set used in a first-round RT-PCR of the TCR CDR3. TCRdb re-called the multiplex PCR reads with MiXCR, one entry per CDR3 protein. The sample lists about 690,000 distinct CDR3 sequences, roughly 17% occurring once. The CDR3 consists of 15 residues. V was pared by 4 bases and J by 7 bases, with 15 bases between. Germline-derived CDR1 and CDR2 are SGHTS and YDEGEE. Whole-study results and caveats: Ophthalmopathy was separated from stable hyperthyroidism by a 13 V-J model. For ophthalmopathy, model prediction preceded onset by a median roughly 6.5 months.

The sample taken for sequencing was blood. The rearrangement links TRBV5-8 to TRBJ1-6, with D possibly being TRBD1 (6 bases). This TCR derives from a man aged 50 to 60 with Graves' hyperthyroidism. CDR3 DNA: TGTGCCAGCAGCCCAACAGGGACGGGAAATTCACCCCTCCACTTT. It codes for CASSPTGTGNSPLHF.